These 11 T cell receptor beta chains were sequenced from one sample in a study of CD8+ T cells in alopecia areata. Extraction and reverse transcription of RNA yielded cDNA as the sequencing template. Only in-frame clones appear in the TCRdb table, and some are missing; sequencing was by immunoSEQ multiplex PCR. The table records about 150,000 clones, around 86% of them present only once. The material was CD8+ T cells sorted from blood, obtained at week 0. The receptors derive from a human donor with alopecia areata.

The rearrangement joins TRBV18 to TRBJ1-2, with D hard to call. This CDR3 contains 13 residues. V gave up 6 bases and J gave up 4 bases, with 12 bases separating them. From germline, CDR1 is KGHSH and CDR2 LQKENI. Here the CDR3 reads CASSPGDFYGYTF. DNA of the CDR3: TGTGCCAGCTCGCCGGGAGATTTCTATGGCTACACCTTC.

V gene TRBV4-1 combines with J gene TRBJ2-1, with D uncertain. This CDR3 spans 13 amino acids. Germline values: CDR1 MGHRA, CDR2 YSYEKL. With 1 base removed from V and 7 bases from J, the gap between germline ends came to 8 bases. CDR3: CASSQGSGNEQFF. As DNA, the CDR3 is TGCGCCAGCAGCCAAGGATCCGGGAATGAGCAGTTCTTC.

The CDR3: CASSQVIEINYGYTF. Written as DNA, the CDR3 is TGCGCCAGCAGCCAAGTCATAGAAATTAACTATGGCTACACCTTC. The V call is TRBV4-1, the J call TRBJ1-2; no firm D call. The V end lost 1 base, the J end lost 1 base, and 10 bases lay between the germline ends. This CDR3 is 15 amino acids long. The V gene's germline CDR1 is MGHRA and CDR2 YSYEKL.

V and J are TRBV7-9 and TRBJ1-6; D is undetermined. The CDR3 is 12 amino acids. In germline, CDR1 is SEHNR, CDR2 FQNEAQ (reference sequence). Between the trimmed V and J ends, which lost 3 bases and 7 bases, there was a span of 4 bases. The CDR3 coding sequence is TGTGCCAGCAGCTTTGAGAATTCACCCCTCCACTTT. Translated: CASSFENSPLHF.

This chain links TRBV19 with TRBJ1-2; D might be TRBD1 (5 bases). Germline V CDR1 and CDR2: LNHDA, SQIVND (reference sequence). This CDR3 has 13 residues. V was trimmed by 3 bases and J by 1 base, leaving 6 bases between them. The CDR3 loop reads CASSIDSNYGYTF. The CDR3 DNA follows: TGTGCCAGTAGTATCGACAGTAACTATGGCTACACCTTC.

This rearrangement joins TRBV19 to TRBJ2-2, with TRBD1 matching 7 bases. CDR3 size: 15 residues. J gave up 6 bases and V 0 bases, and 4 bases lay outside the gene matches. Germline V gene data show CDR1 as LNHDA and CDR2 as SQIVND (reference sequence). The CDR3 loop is CASSIDQGVAGELFF. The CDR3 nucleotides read TGTGCCAGTAGTATAGATCAGGGGGTGGCCGGGGAGCTGTTTTTT. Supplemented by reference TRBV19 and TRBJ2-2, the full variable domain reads DGGITQSPKYLFRKEGQNVTLSCEQNLNHDAMYWYRQDPGQGLRLIYYSQIVNDFQKGDIAEGYSVSREKKESFPLTVTSAQKNPTAFYLCASSIDQGVAGELFFGEGSRLTVL.

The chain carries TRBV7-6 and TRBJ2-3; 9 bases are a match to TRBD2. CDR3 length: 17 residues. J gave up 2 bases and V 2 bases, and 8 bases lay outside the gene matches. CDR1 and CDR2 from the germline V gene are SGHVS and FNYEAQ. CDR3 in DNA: TGTGCCAGCAGCTTAAGAGCGGGGGGCTCCCCCACAGATACGCAGTATTTT. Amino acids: CASSLRAGGSPTDTQYF.

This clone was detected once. The CDR3 DNA is TGTGCCAGCAGTTACTACGAGCGGGAGCCCTACAATGAGCAGTTCTTC. It specifies CASSYYEREPYNEQFF. V usage is TRBV25-1 and J usage is TRBJ2-1, with TRBD2 matching over 8 bases. Trimming at V came to 5 bases and at J to 2 bases, leaving 8 bases not matched to a gene. The CDR3 is 16 residues long. Germline lookup yields CDR1 MGHDK and CDR2 SYGVNS. The variable domain in full, with the rest retrieved from reference TRBV25-1 and TRBJ2-1, is EADIYQTPRYLVIGTGKKITLECSQTMGHDKMYWYQQDPGMELHLIHYSYGVNSTEKGDLSSESTVSRIRTEHFPLTLESARPSHTSQYLCASSYYEREPYNEQFFGPGTRLTVL.

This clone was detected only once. The CDR3 protein is CATSPGLSYYEQYF. CDR3 DNA: TGTGCCACTTCCCCGGGACTGTCTTACTACGAGCAGTACTTC. V and J are TRBV6-5 and TRBJ2-7, with D perhaps TRBD2 (6 bases). The germline V gene has CDR1 MNHEY and CDR2 SVGAGI. Trimming took 10 bases from V and 3 from J, leaving 19 bases between them. This CDR3 has 14 residues.

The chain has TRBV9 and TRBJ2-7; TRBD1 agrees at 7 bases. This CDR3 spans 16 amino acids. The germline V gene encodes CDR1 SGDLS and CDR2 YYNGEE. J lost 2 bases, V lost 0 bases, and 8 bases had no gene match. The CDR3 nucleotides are TGTGCCAGCAGCGTAGGACAGGGAGTTCCTACCTACGAGCAGTACTTC. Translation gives CASSVGQGVPTYEQYF.

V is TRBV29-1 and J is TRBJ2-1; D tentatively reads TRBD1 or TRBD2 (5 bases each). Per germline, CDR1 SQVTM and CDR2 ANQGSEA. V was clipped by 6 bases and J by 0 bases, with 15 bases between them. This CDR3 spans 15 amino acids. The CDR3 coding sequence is TGCAGCGTCGATGGGACCGCAAGCTCCTACAATGAGCAGTTCTTC. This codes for CSVDGTASSYNEQFF.